This T cell receptor (beta chain) was captured by sequencing in a study of type 1 and type 2 diabetes patients. Study at large: Participants included type 1 and type 2 diabetes patients plus nondiabetic controls. Study-level results: Type 2 diabetes patients had few highly-expanded CD4+ clones, median one. Age and gender were not matched between study groups, possibly biasing interpretation.

As regards this clonotype: The antigen is unknown.

J lost 8 bases, V lost 3 bases, and 9 bases had no gene match. In germline, CDR1 is LNHDA, CDR2 SQIVND (reference sequence). CDR3 size: 15 residues. The PCR template was genomic DNA. Amplification of the beta chain CDR3 used 30 forward and 13 reverse multiplex primers. TCRdb re-called the multiplex PCR reads through MiXCR, storing one row per CDR3 protein. Of around 300,000 distinct CDR3 sequences listed, 45% to 60% are singletons. All diabetic donors were classified as either type 1 or type 2 diabetes. The sequence derives from a man aged 18 to 35 with type 2 diabetes. Sequenced input: peripheral blood mononuclear cells (PBMCs). The J gene is TRBJ1-4, the V gene TRBV19; 7 nucleotides agree with TRBD1. The CDR3 is CASSIPSTGREKLFF. The CDR3 DNA is TGTGCCAGTAGTATTCCCTCGACAGGGAGGGAAAAACTGTTTTTT.